Below are 9 T cell receptor beta chains sequenced from a single sample in a study of blood T cell repertoires in COVID-19. Clones were read by immunoSEQ multiplex PCR, and TCRdb kept only the in-frame ones, dropping some. The top ten clones hold 1.5% to 2% of a sample with a few hundred thousand clones, about 84% of them seen once. The sequenced sample was peripheral blood. Receptors were obtained from a woman between 50 and 59 years old with acute or convalescent COVID-19.

The chain joins TRBV4-3 to TRBJ2-1; 9 nucleotides agree with TRBD1. Unmatched junction bases numbered 10, after V lost 7 bases and J lost 6 bases. This CDR3 is built from 15 residues. Looked up from germline, CDR1 is LGHNA and CDR2 is YSLEER. As DNA, the CDR3 is TGCGCCAGCAACTCGGGGACAGGGAGTTTCAATGAGCAGTTCTTC. Its translation: CASNSGTGSFNEQFF.

The J gene is TRBJ2-1, the V gene TRBV2; 11 nucleotides line up with TRBD2. This CDR3 is built from 15 residues. In germline, CDR1 is SNHLY, CDR2 FYNNEI. The V segment lost 3 bases and the J segment 8 bases; nucleotides outside the gene matches: 6. The CDR3 DNA reads TGTGCCAGCAGTGAGGGGACTAGCGGCCTCGATGAGCAGTTCTTC. This gives the protein CASSEGTSGLDEQFF. Full variable domain (rest looked up from reference TRBV2 and TRBJ2-1): EPEVTQTPSHQVTQMGQEVILRCVPISNHLYFYWYRQILGQKVEFLVSFYNNEISEKSEIFDDQFSVERPDGSNFTLKIRSTKLEDSAMYFCASSEGTSGLDEQFFGPGTRLTVL.

This rearrangement joins TRBV7-2 to TRBJ2-5; 8 bases line up with TRBD2. V gave up 1 base and J gave up 5 bases; unmatched junction bases: 6. CDR1 and CDR2 from the germline V gene are SGHTA and FQGNSA. This CDR3 spans 15 amino acids. The DNA of the CDR3 is TGTGCCAGCAGCTTAGTTTCATCGGGAGGGGAGACCCAGTACTTC. This gives the protein CASSLVSSGGETQYF.

The chain recombines TRBV7-8 with TRBJ2-5, with 12 bases that match TRBD2. The CDR3 loop spans 16 amino acids. The V gene's germline CDR1 is SGHVS and CDR2 FQNEAQ. Trimming took 5 bases from V and 0 from J; bases not matched to a gene: 4. The CDR3 region has the DNA TGTGCCAGCAGCCCTGGGACTAGCGGGTACCAAGAGACCCAGTACTTC. Residues: CASSPGTSGYQETQYF.

The V call is TRBV30, the J call TRBJ2-5; D gene unclear. Germline CDR1 is GTSNPN and CDR2 is SVGIG (reference sequence). Between the trimmed V and J ends, which lost 2 bases and 5 bases, there was a span of 9 bases. The CDR3 has 12 amino acids. The CDR3 sequence: CAWSPNRETQYF. The CDR3 nucleotides read TGTGCCTGGAGTCCGAATCGGGAGACCCAGTACTTC.

The chain joins TRBV4-2 to TRBJ2-3; TRBD2 agrees at 9 bases. V was pared by 1 base and J by 5 bases, with 4 bases of the junction left unmatched. The germline V gene encodes CDR1 LGHNA and CDR2 YNFKEQ. CDR3 size: 15 residues. Here the CDR3 DNA reads TGTGCCAGCAGCCAAGGACTAGCGGTGGGAGATACGCAGTATTTT. Residues: CASSQGLAVGDTQYF.

This chain connects TRBV7-6 to TRBJ2-7; 9 bases are a match to TRBD1. The junction had 9 bases not matched to a gene; V was cut back by 1 base and J by 5 bases. The CDR3 totals 16 residues. The germline CDR1 and CDR2 sequences are SGHVS and FNYEAQ. The CDR3 protein is CASSLGADRGSDEQYF. CDR3 nucleotides: TGTGCCAGCAGCTTAGGGGCGGACAGGGGTTCTGACGAGCAGTACTTC.

The gene calls are TRBV6-4 and TRBJ1-1; D ambiguous. V was pared by 3 bases and J by 0 bases, with 5 bases between. The CDR3 is 13 residues long. Germline values: CDR1 MRHNA, CDR2 SNTAGT. CDR3 in amino acids: CASSENLNTEAFF. In DNA, the CDR3 is TGTGCCAGCAGTGAAAACTTGAACACTGAAGCTTTCTTT.

The chain couples TRBV7-3 to TRBJ2-1; maybe TRBD1 (6 bases). The CDR3 is 18 residues long. The V end lost 5 bases, the J end lost 5 bases, and 25 bases lay between the germline ends. Germline assignment: CDR1 SGHTA and CDR2 FQGTGA. The CDR3 DNA sequence: TGTGCCAGCAGCCGGACAGTAATGCGTGGGAGCGGTAACAATGAGCAGTTCTTC. Encoded protein: CASSRTVMRGSGNNEQFF.